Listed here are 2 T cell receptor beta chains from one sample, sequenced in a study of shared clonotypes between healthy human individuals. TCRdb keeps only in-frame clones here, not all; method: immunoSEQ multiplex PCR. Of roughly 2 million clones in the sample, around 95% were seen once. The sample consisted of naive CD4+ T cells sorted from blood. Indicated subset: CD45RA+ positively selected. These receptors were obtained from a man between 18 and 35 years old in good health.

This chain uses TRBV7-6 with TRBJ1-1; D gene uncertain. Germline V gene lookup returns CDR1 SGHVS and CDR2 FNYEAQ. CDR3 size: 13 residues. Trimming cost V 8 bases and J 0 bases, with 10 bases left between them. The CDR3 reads CASSADLNTEAFF. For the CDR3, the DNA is TGTGCCAGCTCGGCAGACTTGAACACTGAAGCTTTCTTT.

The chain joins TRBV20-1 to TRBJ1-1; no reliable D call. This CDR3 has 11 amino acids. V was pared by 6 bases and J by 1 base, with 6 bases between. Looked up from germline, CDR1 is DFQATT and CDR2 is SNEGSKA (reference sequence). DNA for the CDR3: TGCAGTGCCCACAAGAACACTGAAGCTTTCTTT. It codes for CSAHKNTEAFF.